This entry lists 13 T cell receptor beta chains sequenced from one sample in a study of blood T cell repertoires in COVID-19. The table came from immunoSEQ multiplex PCR; TCRdb's copy has only in-frame clones and leaves some out. The sample lists about 44,000 clones; approximately 90% were seen once. Input material: peripheral blood. These receptors all stem from a woman of 80 years or more in a cohort sampled during active or convalescent COVID-19.

V is TRBV29-1 and J is TRBJ2-1; D ambiguous. V was pared by 6 bases and J by 9 bases, with 15 bases between. The CDR3 has 12 residues. The V gene's germline CDR1 is SQVTM and CDR2 ANQGSEA. The CDR3 DNA reads TGCAGCGTCAGGCCCAGACCTGGTGAGCAGTTCTTC. Translating gives CSVRPRPGEQFF.

This clone was recorded many times. The rearrangement uses TRBV9 and TRBJ2-3, with TRBD1 as a possible D gene (6 bases). Germline V gene lookup returns CDR1 SGDLS and CDR2 YYNGEE. Trimming took off 6 bases at V and 4 bases at J, with 18 bases between the two ends. CDR3 length: 15 residues. The CDR3 DNA is TGTGCCAGCACCACAGGCTGGGGGCGTTCAGATACGCAGTATTTT. Its translation: CASTTGWGRSDTQYF.

This sequence joins TRBV4-3 and TRBJ2-7, with TRBD1 identical over 8 bases. Germline V CDR1 and CDR2: LGHNA, YSLEER. Germline trimming cut 0 bases from V and 5 bases from J; bases unmatched to any gene: 12. The CDR3 loop spans 17 amino acids. The CDR3 nucleotides are TGCGCCAGCAGCCAAGATGTAGCCAGGGGGCCGAGGGACGAGCAGTACTTC. Translated: CASSQDVARGPRDEQYF.

This chain connects TRBV30 to TRBJ1-4; possible D gene TRBD1, 5 bases. Germline CDR1 is GTSNPN and CDR2 is SVGIG (reference sequence). V dropped 5 bases and J dropped 8 bases, with 9 bases sitting between them. The CDR3 runs to 11 residues. DNA for the CDR3: TGTGCCTGGGGGGCCAGGGAAAAACTGTTTTTT. It specifies CAWGAREKLFF.

Concerning this clone: A read error may account for a junction end that differs from germline. V gene TRBV11-3 combines with J gene TRBJ2-5; D might be TRBD2 (7 bases). Germline V CDR1 and CDR2: SGHNT, YENEEA. The CDR3 spans 15 residues. CDR3 sequence: CASSLEGGSEKTQYF. As DNA, the CDR3 is TGTGCCAGCAGCCTAGAGGGGGGGTCTGAGAAGACCCAGTACTTC.

CDR3 sequence (DNA): TGTGCCAGCAGCTTGATGGGGAGCGAGCAGTACTTC. This gives the protein CASSLMGSEQYF. The chain employs TRBV5-4 and TRBJ2-7; D perhaps matches TRBD2 (5 bases). V was clipped by 1 base and J by 6 bases, with 8 bases between them. From germline, CDR1 is SGHNT and CDR2 YYREEE (reference sequence). The CDR3 loop spans 12 amino acids.

The chain recombines TRBV10-3 with TRBJ1-6; tentatively, D is TRBD1 (5 bases). The V gene's germline CDR1 is ENHRY and CDR2 SYGVKD. V lost 3 bases and J lost 9, with 12 bases in between. This CDR3 region has 14 residues. CDR3 in DNA: TGTGCCATCAGTGAAAGACAGCTTTTTTCACCCCTCCACTTT. This translates into CAISERQLFSPLHF.

The chain carries TRBV7-2 and TRBJ1-5, with D unclear. CDR1 and CDR2 from the germline V gene are SGHTA and FQGNSA. This CDR3 spans 12 amino acids. V was clipped by 5 bases and J by 4 bases, with 6 bases between them. The CDR3 nucleotides are TGTGCCAGCAGCCCCCAGAATCAGCCCCAGCATTTT. The encoded protein is CASSPQNQPQHF. Variable domain in full (rest from reference TRBV7-2 and TRBJ1-5): GAGVSQSPSNKVTEKGKDVELRCDPISGHTALYWYRQSLGQGLEFLIYFQGNSAPDKSGLPSDRFSAERTGGSVSTLTIQRTQQEDSAVYLCASSPQNQPQHFGDGTRLSIL.

The chain uses TRBV30 and TRBJ1-2, with 7 positions matching TRBD1. Germline V gives CDR1 GTSNPN, CDR2 SVGIG (reference sequence). This CDR3 comprises 13 residues. V shed 6 bases and J 2 bases; nucleotides not matched to a gene: 6. DNA of the CDR3: TGTGCCTGCCCCGACAGGGAAAACTATGGCTACACCTTC. Translating gives CACPDRENYGYTF.

V and J are TRBV4-3 and TRBJ2-1, with D possibly TRBD2 on 5 matching bases. Germline-derived CDR1 and CDR2 are LGHNA and YSLEER. The length of the CDR3 is 16 residues. V was cut by 0 bases and J by 3 bases, with 12 bases left in between. The CDR3 sequence: CASSQDIAKRYNEQFF. CDR3 sequence (DNA): TGCGCCAGCAGCCAAGATATAGCGAAACGCTACAATGAGCAGTTCTTC.

This sequence joins TRBV7-9 and TRBJ1-2; D gene ambiguous. The CDR3 is 14 amino acids. Per the germline V gene, CDR1 is SEHNR and CDR2 is FQNEAQ (reference sequence). V was cut by 5 bases and J by 2 bases, with 12 bases left in between. The CDR3 region is CASSPTGRNYGYTF. For the CDR3, the DNA is TGTGCCAGCAGCCCTACGGGAAGGAACTATGGCTACACCTTC.

This clone was seen once. This chain links TRBV27 with TRBJ1-4, with D tentatively TRBD1 (6 bases). V was clipped by 6 bases and J by 1 base, with 12 bases between them. The germline V gene has CDR1 MNHEY and CDR2 SMNVEV (reference sequence). This CDR3 has 15 amino acids. The CDR3 nucleotides read TGTGCCAGCAGCCCCCGCAGGGGAACTAATGAAAAACTGTTTTTT. It encodes CASSPRRGTNEKLFF.

The chain employs TRBV30 and TRBJ2-2; TRBD1 matches at 7 bases. CDR3 size: 15 residues. Germline V gene sequence: CDR1 GTSNPN, CDR2 SVGIG (reference sequence). V dropped 4 bases and J dropped 1; count of bases not matched to a gene: 6. In DNA, the CDR3 is TGTGCCTGGACAACCAGGACAGGGAACACCGGGGAGCTGTTTTTT. Amino acids: CAWTTRTGNTGELFF.